Below are 5 T cell receptor beta chains sequenced from a single sample in a study of OX40 agonist ivuxolimab in advanced cancers. Assay: immunoSEQ multiplex PCR; the TCRdb copy retains only in-frame clones and omits some. The sample lists approximately 34,000 clones, around 90% occurring once. The starting material was CD4+ or CD8+ T cells sorted from blood, obtained in a trial of the OX40 agonist ivuxolimab. The source is an adult with an advanced solid tumor such as melanoma, head and neck, liver or kidney cancer.

This chain connects TRBV7-9 to TRBJ1-3; D call uncertain. V was clipped by 1 base and J by 1 base, with 5 bases between them. Germline assignment: CDR1 SEHNR and CDR2 FQNEAQ (reference sequence). The CDR3 is made up of 14 amino acids. The CDR3 spells CASSLDTSGNTIYF. CDR3 sequence (DNA): TGTGCCAGCAGCTTAGATACTTCTGGAAACACCATATATTTT.

V gene TRBV30 combines with J gene TRBJ2-7; D is possibly TRBD1 (6 bases). This CDR3 region has 12 residues. Trimming took off 1 base at V and 5 bases at J, with 9 bases between the two ends. Germline V gene data show CDR1 as GTSNPN and CDR2 as SVGIG (reference sequence). CDR3 DNA sequence: TGTGCCTGGAGTGAACAGGGCCACGAGCAGTACTTC. This gives the protein CAWSEQGHEQYF.

The V and J genes are TRBV13 and TRBJ2-3; TRBD2 matches at 11 bases. The V segment lost 7 bases and the J segment 2 bases; nucleotides outside the gene matches: 11. Germline V gene sequence: CDR1 PRHDT, CDR2 FYEKMQ (reference sequence). The CDR3 has 17 residues. The CDR3, as DNA: TGTGCCAGCACCCTAGGGGGTAGCGGGGGGGACACAGATACGCAGTATTTT. Its protein product is CASTLGGSGGDTDTQYF. The full variable domain, with the rest looked up from reference TRBV13 and TRBJ2-3, is AAGVIQSPRHLIKEKRETATLKCYPIPRHDTVYWYQQGPGQDPQFLISFYEKMQSDKGSIPDRFSAQQFSDYHSELNMSSLELGDSALYFCASTLGGSGGDTDTQYFGPGTRLTVL.

In its sample, this clone was seen a few times. The V and J genes are TRBV6-1 and TRBJ1-5, with 7 bases aligning to TRBD1. Germline loops: CDR1 MNHNS, CDR2 SASEGT. This CDR3 is 14 amino acids long. The V segment lost 6 bases and the J segment 6 bases; nucleotides outside the gene matches: 8. The CDR3 region is CASRVQGPGQPQHF. CDR3 DNA sequence: TGTGCCAGCAGGGTACAGGGGCCGGGTCAGCCCCAGCATTTT.

The chain joins TRBV4-1 to TRBJ1-2; weak D call: TRBD1 (5 bases). Germline V CDR1 and CDR2: MGHRA, YSYEKL. The V and J ends lost 0 bases and 2 bases respectively, with 16 bases between them. The CDR3 extends over 17 amino acids. The chain's CDR3 is CASSQDEMRGQNYGYTF. The CDR3 nucleotides are TGCGCCAGCAGCCAAGATGAGATGCGGGGCCAGAACTATGGCTACACCTTC.